These T cell receptor beta chains were read from a single sample in a study of shared clonotypes between healthy human individuals. Measured with immunoSEQ multiplex PCR; TCRdb has only the in-frame clones, and not every one. The profile shows more than 2 million clones, about 93% of them singletons. The sample was naive CD8+ T cells from PBMCs. Receptor source: a man aged 18 to 30 in good health. Some clones in this sample may be carry-over from other donors' samples. Each CDR3 is given with its conserved first and last residue. A D gene is named only where the DNA matches it firmly. Size is stated for part of the rows, as once, few or many counts, or as a class when the clone is expanded.

D gene	clone size	J gene	V gene	CDR3 protein	CDR3 DNA
NA	NA	TRBJ1-1	TRBV7-9	CASNTPRGVNTEAFF	TGTGCCAGCAACACGCCCCGGGGAGTGAACACTGAAGCTTTCTTT
NA	NA	TRBJ2-7	TRBV7-6	CASSPRAQHYEQYF	TGTGCCAGCAGCCCGAGGGCCCAGCACTACGAGCAGTACTTC
TRBD1	once	TRBJ2-5	TRBV27	CASSPSRVRGPPETQYF	TGTGCCAGCAGTCCCAGCAGGGTCAGGGGGCCCCCAGAGACCCAGTACTTC
TRBD2	NA	TRBJ2-2	TRBV7-8	CASRTSAGTGELFF	TGTGCCAGCAGGACTAGCGCGGGCACCGGGGAGCTGTTTTTT
NA	NA	TRBJ2-5	TRBV5-4	CASSFFREETQYF	TGTGCCAGCAGCTTCTTCAGGGAAGAGACCCAGTACTTC
TRBD1	NA	TRBJ2-7	TRBV14	CASSRRGTVFDEQYF	TGTGCCAGCAGCCGCAGAGGGACAGTCTTTGACGAGCAGTACTTC
NA	NA	TRBJ2-6	TRBV7-8	CASSLAFQGFVTGANVLTF	TGTGCCAGCAGCTTAGCTTTTCAGGGTTTCGTTACTGGGGCCAACGTCCTGACTTTC
NA	once	TRBJ1-4	TRBV7-9	CASSAQRATNEKLFF	TGTGCCAGCTCAGCCCAGAGAGCAACTAATGAAAAACTGTTTTTT
TRBD2	NA	TRBJ2-3	TRBV11-1	CASSPAIGLGPDTQYF	TGTGCCAGCAGCCCGGCCATCGGACTAGGTCCAGATACGCAGTATTTT
NA	NA	TRBJ1-3	TRBV7-8	CASSLGPGSSGNTIYF	TGTGCCAGCAGCTTAGGTCCAGGAAGCTCTGGAAACACCATATATTTT
NA	few	TRBJ1-1	TRBV10-3	CAISGYSKGTEAFF	TGTGCCATCAGTGGGTACTCGAAGGGAACTGAAGCTTTCTTT
TRBD1	NA	TRBJ1-1	TRBV9	CASSPPGQGFTEAFF	TGTGCCAGCAGCCCCCCGGGACAGGGGTTCACTGAAGCTTTCTTT
TRBD2	NA	TRBJ2-1	TRBV4-3	CASSQWVGTSGANEQFF	TGCGCCAGCAGCCAGTGGGTCGGGACTAGCGGCGCCAATGAGCAGTTCTTC
NA	NA	TRBJ2-2	TRBV2	CASIGQGYTGELFF	TGTGCCAGCATCGGGCAGGGATACACCGGGGAGCTGTTTTTT
TRBD1	NA	TRBJ1-2	TRBV27	CASSLTGGHNNYGYTF	TGTGCCAGCAGTTTGACAGGGGGTCACAATAACTATGGCTACACCTTC
NA	NA	TRBJ2-7	TRBV27	CASSHSSSYEQYF	TGTGCCAGCAGCCACAGTTCCTCCTACGAGCAGTACTTC
NA	NA	TRBJ1-1	TRBV19	CASSIVGILYTEAFF	TGTGCCAGTAGTATAGTGGGGATCTTGTACACTGAAGCTTTCTTT
TRBD2	NA	TRBJ2-7	TRBV13	CASSPVGLAGGPEGEQYF	TGTGCCAGCAGTCCAGTAGGACTAGCGGGAGGGCCCGAGGGCGAGCAGTACTTC
TRBD1	NA	TRBJ1-1	TRBV4-1	CASSTRTGASSTEAFF	TGCGCCAGCAGCACACGGACAGGGGCTTCTAGCACTGAAGCTTTCTTT